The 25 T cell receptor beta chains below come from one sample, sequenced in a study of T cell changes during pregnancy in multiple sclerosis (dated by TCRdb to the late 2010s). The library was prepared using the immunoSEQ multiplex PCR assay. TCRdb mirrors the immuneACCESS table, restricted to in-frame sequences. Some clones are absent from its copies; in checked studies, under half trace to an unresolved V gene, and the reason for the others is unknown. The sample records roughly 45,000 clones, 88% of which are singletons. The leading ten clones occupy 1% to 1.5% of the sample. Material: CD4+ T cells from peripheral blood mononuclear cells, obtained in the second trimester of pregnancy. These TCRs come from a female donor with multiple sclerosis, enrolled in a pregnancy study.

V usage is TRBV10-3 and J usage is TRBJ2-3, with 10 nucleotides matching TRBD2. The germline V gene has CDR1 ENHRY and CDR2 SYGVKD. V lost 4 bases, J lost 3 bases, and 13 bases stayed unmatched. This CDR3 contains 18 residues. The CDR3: CAISGGSLGTSATDTQYF. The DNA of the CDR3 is TGTGCCATCAGTGGAGGTTCCCTTGGGACTAGCGCGACAGATACGCAGTATTTT.

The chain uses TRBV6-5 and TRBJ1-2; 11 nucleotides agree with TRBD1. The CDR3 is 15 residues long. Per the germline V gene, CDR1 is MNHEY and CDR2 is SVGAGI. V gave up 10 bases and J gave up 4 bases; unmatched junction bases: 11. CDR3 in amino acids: CATLYGTGGVYGYTF. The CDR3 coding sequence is TGTGCCACCTTATACGGGACAGGGGGAGTCTATGGCTACACCTTC.

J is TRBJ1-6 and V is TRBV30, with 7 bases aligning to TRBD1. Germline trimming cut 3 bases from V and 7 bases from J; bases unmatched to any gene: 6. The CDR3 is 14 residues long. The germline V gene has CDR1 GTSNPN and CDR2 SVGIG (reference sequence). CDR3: CAWRGDSGNSPLHF. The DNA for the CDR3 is TGTGCCTGGAGGGGGGACAGCGGGAATTCACCCCTCCACTTT.

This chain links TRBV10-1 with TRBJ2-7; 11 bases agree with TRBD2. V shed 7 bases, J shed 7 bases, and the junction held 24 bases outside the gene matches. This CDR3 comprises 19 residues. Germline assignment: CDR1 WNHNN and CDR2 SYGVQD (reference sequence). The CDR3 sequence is CASTTGRTSGSCAGGEQYF. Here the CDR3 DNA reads TGCGCCAGCACTACCGGAAGGACTAGCGGGTCCTGCGCTGGGGGAGAGCAGTACTTC.

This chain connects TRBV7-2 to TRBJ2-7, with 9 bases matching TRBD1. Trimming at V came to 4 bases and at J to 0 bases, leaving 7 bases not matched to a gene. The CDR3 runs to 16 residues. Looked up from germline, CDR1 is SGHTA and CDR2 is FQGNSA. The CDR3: CASSSPGTGLSYEQYF. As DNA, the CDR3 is TGTGCCAGCAGCTCACCTGGGACAGGGCTCTCCTACGAGCAGTACTTC.

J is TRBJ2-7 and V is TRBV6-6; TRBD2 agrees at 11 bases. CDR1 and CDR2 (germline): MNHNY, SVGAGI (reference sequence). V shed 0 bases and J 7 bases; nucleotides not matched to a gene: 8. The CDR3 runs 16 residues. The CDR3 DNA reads TGTGCCAGCAGTTACTCAATAGCGGGAGGGCCGGGAGAGCAGTACTTC. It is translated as CASSYSIAGGPGEQYF.

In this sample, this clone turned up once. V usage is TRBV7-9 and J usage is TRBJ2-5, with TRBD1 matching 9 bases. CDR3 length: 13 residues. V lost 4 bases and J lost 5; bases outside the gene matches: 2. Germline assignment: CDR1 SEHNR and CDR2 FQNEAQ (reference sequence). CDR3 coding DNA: TGTGCCAGCAGCTGGGGGACAGGGGAGACCCAGTACTTC. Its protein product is CASSWGTGETQYF.

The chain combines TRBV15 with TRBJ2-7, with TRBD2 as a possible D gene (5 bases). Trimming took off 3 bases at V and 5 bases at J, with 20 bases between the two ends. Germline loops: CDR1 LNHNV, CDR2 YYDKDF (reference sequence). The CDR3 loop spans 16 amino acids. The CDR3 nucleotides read TGTGCCACCAGCAGGAACATAGGCAACCTCGGGGACGAGCAGTACTTC. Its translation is CATSRNIGNLGDEQYF.

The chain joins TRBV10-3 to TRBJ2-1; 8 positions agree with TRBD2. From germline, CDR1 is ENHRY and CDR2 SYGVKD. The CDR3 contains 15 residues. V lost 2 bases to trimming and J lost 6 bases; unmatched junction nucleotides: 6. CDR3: CAISEAGLVTNEQFF. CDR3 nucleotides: TGTGCCATCAGTGAGGCGGGACTAGTAACCAATGAGCAGTTCTTC.

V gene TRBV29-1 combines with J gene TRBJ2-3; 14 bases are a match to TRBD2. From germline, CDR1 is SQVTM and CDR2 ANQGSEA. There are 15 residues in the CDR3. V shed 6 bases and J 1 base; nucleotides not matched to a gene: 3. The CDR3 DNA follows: TGCAGCGTGGGACTAGCGGGAGTCGGCACAGATACGCAGTATTTT. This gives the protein CSVGLAGVGTDTQYF.

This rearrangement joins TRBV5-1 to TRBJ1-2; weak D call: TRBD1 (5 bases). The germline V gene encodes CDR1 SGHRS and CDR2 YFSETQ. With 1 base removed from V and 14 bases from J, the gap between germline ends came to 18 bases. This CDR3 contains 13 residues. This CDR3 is CASSLSVSGVKTF. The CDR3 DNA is TGCGCCAGCAGCTTGTCTGTTTCGGGGGTAAAGACCTTC.

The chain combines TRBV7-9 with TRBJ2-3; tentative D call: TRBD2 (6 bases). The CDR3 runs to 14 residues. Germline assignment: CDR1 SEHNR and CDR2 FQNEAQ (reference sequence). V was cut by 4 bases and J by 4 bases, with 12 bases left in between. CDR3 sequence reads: CASSYETSSDTQYF. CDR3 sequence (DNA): TGTGCCAGCAGCTACGAAACTAGCTCAGATACGCAGTATTTT.

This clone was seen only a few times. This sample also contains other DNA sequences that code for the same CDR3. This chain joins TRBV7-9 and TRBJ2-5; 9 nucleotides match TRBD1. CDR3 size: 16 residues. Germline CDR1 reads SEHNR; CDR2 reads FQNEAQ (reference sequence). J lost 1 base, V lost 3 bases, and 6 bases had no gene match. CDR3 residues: CASSLGDRVVQETQYF. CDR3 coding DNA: TGTGCCAGCAGCTTGGGGGACAGGGTGGTCCAAGAGACCCAGTACTTC.

Here the CDR3 DNA reads TGTGCCAGTAGTCTTACAGGGCTGCACGAGCAGTACTTC. This encodes CASSLTGLHEQYF. This chain links TRBV19 with TRBJ2-7; a possible D gene is TRBD1 (6 bases). Germline-derived CDR1 and CDR2 are LNHDA and SQIVND (reference sequence). V lost 5 bases, J lost 5 bases, and 13 bases lay in between. CDR3 length equals 13 residues. Full variable domain (missing parts from reference TRBV19 and TRBJ2-7): DGGITQSPKYLFRKEGQNVTLSCEQNLNHDAMYWYRQDPGQGLRLIYYSQIVNDFQKGDIAEGYSVSREKKESFPLTVTSAQKNPTAFYLCASSLTGLHEQYFGPGTRLTVT.

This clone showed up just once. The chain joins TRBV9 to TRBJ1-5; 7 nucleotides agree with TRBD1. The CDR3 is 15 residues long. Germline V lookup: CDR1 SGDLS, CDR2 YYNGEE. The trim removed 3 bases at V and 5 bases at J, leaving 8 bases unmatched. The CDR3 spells CASSATGAHYQPQHF. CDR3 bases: TGTGCCAGCAGCGCAACAGGGGCACACTATCAGCCCCAGCATTTT.

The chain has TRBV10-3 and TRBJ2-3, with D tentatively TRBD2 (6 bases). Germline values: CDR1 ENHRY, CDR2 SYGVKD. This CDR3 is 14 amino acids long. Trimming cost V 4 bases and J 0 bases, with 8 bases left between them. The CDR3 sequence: CAISASGSTDTQYF. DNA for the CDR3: TGTGCCATCAGTGCCAGCGGGAGCACAGATACGCAGTATTTT.

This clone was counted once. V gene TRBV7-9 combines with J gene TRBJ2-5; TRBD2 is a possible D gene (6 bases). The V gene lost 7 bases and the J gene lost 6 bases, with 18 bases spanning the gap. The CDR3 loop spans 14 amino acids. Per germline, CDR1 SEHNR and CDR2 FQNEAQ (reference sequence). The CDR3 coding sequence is TGTGCCAGCACCCCCCCGGCGGGATCAAAGACCCAGTACTTC. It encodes CASTPPAGSKTQYF.

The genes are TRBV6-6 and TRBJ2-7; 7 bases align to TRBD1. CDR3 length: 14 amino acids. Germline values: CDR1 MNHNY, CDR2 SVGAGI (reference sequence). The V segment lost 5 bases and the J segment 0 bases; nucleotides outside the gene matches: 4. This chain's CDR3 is CASSPRDSSYEQYF. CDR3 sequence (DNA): TGTGCCAGCAGTCCCCGGGACAGCTCCTACGAGCAGTACTTC.

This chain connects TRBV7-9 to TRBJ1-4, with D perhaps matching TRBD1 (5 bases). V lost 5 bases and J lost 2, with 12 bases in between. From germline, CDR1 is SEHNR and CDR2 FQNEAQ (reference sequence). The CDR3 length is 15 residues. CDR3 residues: CASSPGGVTNEKLFF. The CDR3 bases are TGTGCCAGCAGCCCGGGGGGGGTGACTAATGAAAAACTGTTTTTT.

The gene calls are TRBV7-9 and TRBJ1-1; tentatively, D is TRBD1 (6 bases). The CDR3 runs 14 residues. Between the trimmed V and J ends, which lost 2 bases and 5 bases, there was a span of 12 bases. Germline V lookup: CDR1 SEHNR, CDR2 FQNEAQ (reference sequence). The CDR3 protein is CASSLQGYQTEAFF. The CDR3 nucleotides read TGTGCCAGCAGCTTACAGGGGTATCAGACTGAAGCTTTCTTT.

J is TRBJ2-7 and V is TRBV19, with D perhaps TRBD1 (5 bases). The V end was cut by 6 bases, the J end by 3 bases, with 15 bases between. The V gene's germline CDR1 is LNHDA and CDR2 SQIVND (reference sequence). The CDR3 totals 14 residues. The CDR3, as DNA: TGTGCCAGTAGGCCGGCGCAGGGCGGCTACGAGCAGTACTTC. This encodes CASRPAQGGYEQYF.

The CDR3 here is CASSGGKDRAQHF. The CDR3 bases are TGTGCCAGCTCAGGGGGTAAAGACAGGGCCCAGCATTTT. The V call is TRBV18, the J call TRBJ1-5, with 7 bases aligning to TRBD1. With V trimmed by 5 bases and J by 11 bases, 9 bases remained unmatched. This CDR3 region has 13 residues. Germline CDR1 is KGHSH and CDR2 is LQKENI. Filled out from reference TRBV18 and TRBJ1-5, the complete variable domain reads NAGVMQNPRHLVRRRGQEARLRCSPMKGHSHVYWYRQLPEEGLKFMVYLQKENIIDESGMPKERFSAEFPKEGPSILRIQQVVRGDSAAYFCASSGGKDRAQHFGDGTRLSIL.

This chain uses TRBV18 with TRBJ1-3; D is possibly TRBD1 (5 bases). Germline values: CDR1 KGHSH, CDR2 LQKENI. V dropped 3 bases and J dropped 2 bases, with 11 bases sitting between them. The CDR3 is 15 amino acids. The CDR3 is CASSPTDPTGNTIYF. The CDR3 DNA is TGTGCCAGCTCACCGACAGACCCGACTGGAAACACCATATATTTT. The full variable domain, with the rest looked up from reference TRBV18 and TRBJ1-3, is NAGVMQNPRHLVRRRGQEARLRCSPMKGHSHVYWYRQLPEEGLKFMVYLQKENIIDESGMPKERFSAEFPKEGPSILRIQQVVRGDSAAYFCASSPTDPTGNTIYFGEGSWLTVV.

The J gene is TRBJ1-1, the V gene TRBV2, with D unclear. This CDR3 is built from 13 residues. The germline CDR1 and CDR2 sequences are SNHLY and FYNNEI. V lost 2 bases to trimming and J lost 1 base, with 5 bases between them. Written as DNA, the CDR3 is TGTGCCAGCAGTGAAACCGGGAACACTGAAGCTTTCTTT. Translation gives CASSETGNTEAFF.

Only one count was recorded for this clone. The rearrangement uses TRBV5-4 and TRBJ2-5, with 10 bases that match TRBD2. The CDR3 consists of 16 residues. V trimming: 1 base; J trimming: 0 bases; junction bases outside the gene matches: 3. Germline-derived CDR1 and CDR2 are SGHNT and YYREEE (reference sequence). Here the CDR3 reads CASSLRTSGDQETQYF. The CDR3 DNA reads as TGTGCCAGCAGCTTGAGAACTAGCGGGGACCAAGAGACCCAGTACTTC.